This T cell receptor beta chain was observed in a study of blood T cell repertoires in COVID-19. Data came from immunoSEQ multiplex PCR; TCRdb stores just in-frame clones and leaves some out. The sample includes around 200,000 clones, roughly 80% of them seen just once. The germline CDR1 and CDR2 sequences are SEHNR and FQNEAQ (reference sequence). The V gene end was trimmed by 5 bases and the J gene end by 2 bases; junction bases not matched to a gene: 6. CDR3 size: 16 residues. The specimen sequenced was peripheral blood. The J gene is TRBJ2-1, the V gene TRBV7-9, with TRBD2 matching 10 bases. The TCR originated in a woman between 40 and 55 years old with acute or convalescent COVID-19. CDR3 DNA: TGTGCCAGCAGCCTCCTAGCGGGAGTAACCTACAATGAGCAGTTCTTC. Encoded protein: CASSLLAGVTYNEQFF.